The sequence of this T cell receptor beta chain was determined in a study of CD8+ T cells in alopecia areata. General study findings and limits: Normal skin contains resident alphabeta T cells, and these are also sequenced in scalp samples.

Isolated RNA was reverse transcribed into cDNA used as the sequencing template. Libraries were prepared by immunoSEQ multiplex PCR; TCRdb keeps only in-frame clonotypes and omits some of them. The sample shows about 140,000 clones, 45% to 60% of them seen only once. Comments on this clone: The antigen is not known.

The clonotype was recovered from a human donor in good health. Material for sequencing was CD4+ T cells sorted from blood.

CDR3 sequence (DNA): TGTGCCAGTAGTTCGGGGGGACTAGCGGCCTACGAGCAGTACTTC. Amino acids: CASSSGGLAAYEQYF. The chain joins TRBV19 to TRBJ2-7; 11 nucleotides match TRBD2. The CDR3 is 15 amino acids. Germline assignment: CDR1 LNHDA and CDR2 SQIVND (reference sequence). V gave up 5 bases and J gave up 2 bases; unmatched junction bases: 5.